Sequencing of this TCR beta chain was carried out in a study of control samples from healthy donors and cancer patients. Deletions cut 2 bases from V and 8 bases from J, with 4 bases between. CDR1 is SEHNR and CDR2 is FQNEAQ in the germline V gene (reference sequence). This CDR3 is 12 amino acids long. Produced via immunoSEQ multiplex PCR; TCRdb's table is partial and in-frame only. The profile shows around 170,000 clones, 85% to 95% of them singletons. The chain carries TRBV7-9 and TRBJ1-6; D not certain. This clonotype was obtained from a man in his thirties or forties in good health. Sequencing input: blood. The CDR3: CASSLIHSPLHF. CDR3 DNA sequence: TGTGCCAGCAGCTTAATACATTCACCCCTCCACTTT.